This TCR beta chain is from a study of a mutant IDH1 vaccine in newly diagnosed glioma. At the level of the study: Patients in the study were vaccinated eight times, receiving shots in weeks 1, 3, 5, 7, 11, 15, 19 and 23. Of treated patients, 62.5% were men and roughly 38% women, averaging about 37 years. Beforehand, treatment had been radiotherapy, temozolomide, or both; the majority received both.

As for this clone: Its cognate antigen is unknown.

The length of the CDR3 is 15 residues. Trimming took 10 bases from V and 0 from J; bases not matched to a gene: 8. Germline V gene lookup returns CDR1 ENHRY and CDR2 SYGVKD. Assay: immunoSEQ multiplex PCR; the TCRdb copy retains only in-frame clones and omits some. The sample yields about 110,000 clones, almost 90% seen once. Time point: week 11, during vaccination. Topical imiquimod was applied with each vaccine dose, which held 300 ug of mutant IDH1 20-mer peptide. The TCR comes from a woman aged 50 to 60 with glioma. The material was PBMCs, obtained from a glioma patient whose treatment included an IDH1 peptide vaccine. The genes are TRBV10-3 and TRBJ2-7, with TRBD2 matching over 11 bases. The CDR3 DNA reads TGTGCCACCCGAAGACTAGCGGGGTCCTCCTACGAGCAGTACTTC. Encoded protein: CATRRLAGSSYEQYF.